This T cell receptor (beta chain) was sequenced for a study of T-cell memory formation after mild COVID-19. In the study overall: For the most part, TCR clusters were specific to one donor. The study's findings and limits: Some SARS-CoV-2-responding clones were already detected in memory before infection. Among CD4+ contracting clones, most were CM and EM, and CD8+ ones EMRA.

This CDR3 has 14 amino acids. CDR1 LNHDA and CDR2 SQIVND come from the germline V gene (reference sequence). With 6 bases removed from V and 3 bases from J, the gap between germline ends came to 14 bases. Via MiXCR, TCRdb re-called the 5' RACE reads, giving one row per CDR3 protein. The sample has approximately 500,000 distinct CDR3 sequences, about 23% seen once; the top ten hold around 13%. With respect to this clonotype: The antigen remains undetermined.

This chain connects TRBV19 to TRBJ1-1, with D possibly being TRBD1 (6 bases). Material: PBMCs or a T cell subset sorted from them (not recorded which). The receptor was isolated from an adult woman who had mild COVID-19 (a few samples of this study predate the infection). Cell type and time point are not known. CDR3 DNA sequence: TGTGCCAGTAGGAGGGGGGGCCTGGACACTGAAGCTTTCTTT. This codes for CASRRGGLDTEAFF.